This record concerns one T cell receptor (beta chain) sequence. The CDR3 extends over 13 amino acids. The V and J ends lost 9 bases and 4 bases, in that order; junction bases with no gene match: 6. Per germline, CDR1 MNHNS and CDR2 SASEGT. For repertoire sequencing, the TCR beta CDR3 regions were amplified from RNA transcripts. Second-round multiplex PCR came after first-round RT-PCR with HTBI primers. TCRdb redid the calling of the multiplex PCR reads with MiXCR, one entry per CDR3 protein. This table holds about 400,000 distinct CDR3 sequences, approximately 20% found once. The data originate from a study of Graves' ophthalmopathy and Graves' hyperthyroidism.

V usage is TRBV6-1 and J usage is TRBJ2-5, with 9 bases lining up with TRBD2. This receptor was identified in a woman aged 18-30 years with Graves' ophthalmopathy. Sequenced input: peripheral blood. CDR3 sequence (DNA): TGTGCCAGGGGTAGCGGGAGCGGAGAGACCCAGTACTTC. Residues: CARGSGSGETQYF.